These 7 T cell receptor beta chains were sequenced from one sample in a study of blood T cell repertoires in COVID-19. The data were produced by immunoSEQ multiplex PCR, yet TCRdb's version contains in-frame clones alone and is incomplete. The sample holds 170,000 or so clones, 60% to 80% seen once. The sample consisted of peripheral blood. These receptors were collected from a woman in her 70s with acute or convalescent COVID-19.

The chain carries TRBV24-1 and TRBJ1-4; 8 bases agree with TRBD1. The length of the CDR3 is 16 residues. Germline loops: CDR1 KGHDR, CDR2 SFDVKD. V shed 8 bases and J 5 bases; nucleotides not matched to a gene: 12. This CDR3 is CATIAKPGQANEKLFF. The CDR3 DNA follows: TGTGCCACCATCGCTAAACCGGGACAGGCGAATGAAAAACTGTTTTTT.

The rearrangement uses TRBV3-1 (or the pseudogene TRBV3-2) and TRBJ1-6, with TRBD1 identical over 8 bases. With V trimmed by 4 bases and J by 9 bases, 5 bases remained unmatched. Germline V gene sequence: CDR1 LGHDT, CDR2 YNNKEL (reference sequence). The length of the CDR3 is 14 residues. CDR3 nucleotide sequence: TGTGCCAGCAGCCGCGGACAGGGTGGTTCACCCCTCCACTTT. Its translation is CASSRGQGGSPLHF.

The chain uses TRBV3-1 (or the pseudogene TRBV3-2) and TRBJ1-1, with a weak D call TRBD1 (6 bases). The CDR3 has 13 residues. Per germline, CDR1 LGHDT and CDR2 YNNKEL (reference sequence). V lost 1 base and J 7 bases, leaving 10 bases between the germline ends. CDR3 loop: CASSQVGQLEAFF. DNA of the CDR3: TGTGCCAGCAGCCAAGTCGGACAGCTTGAAGCTTTCTTT.

The V gene is TRBV27, the J gene TRBJ2-1; D is perhaps TRBD2 (6 bases). Germline loops: CDR1 MNHEY, CDR2 SMNVEV (reference sequence). V lost 1 base and J 4 bases, leaving 20 bases between the germline ends. This CDR3 contains 18 residues. The CDR3 bases are TGTGCCAGCAGTTTATTACGTCTCCGAAGACTAGTATACAATGAGCAGTTCTTC. It translates to CASSLLRLRRLVYNEQFF.

The chain is built from TRBV6-6 and TRBJ2-1; tentative D call: TRBD2 (5 bases). The V end lost 2 bases, the J end lost 4 bases, and 9 bases lay between the germline ends. CDR3 size: 14 residues. Per the germline V gene, CDR1 is MNHNY and CDR2 is SVGAGI (reference sequence). CDR3 protein: CASSYTTIYNEQFF. The CDR3 region has the DNA TGTGCCAGCAGTTACACGACTATTTACAATGAGCAGTTCTTC.

V gene TRBV6-6 combines with J gene TRBJ2-1, with 8 bases identical to TRBD2. Germline V lookup: CDR1 MNHNY, CDR2 SVGAGI (reference sequence). V lost 6 bases, J lost 0 bases, and 4 bases stayed unmatched. There are 15 residues in the CDR3. The CDR3 region has the DNA TGTGCCAGCAGCCCCGGGACTAGCTCCTACAATGAGCAGTTCTTC. It translates to CASSPGTSSYNEQFF.

The chain couples TRBV9 to TRBJ1-6, with 7 bases lining up with TRBD1. The germline CDR1 and CDR2 sequences are SGDLS and YYNGEE. The CDR3 is 16 amino acids. Germline trimming cut 3 bases from V and 0 bases from J; bases unmatched to any gene: 3. In nucleotides, the CDR3 is TGTGCCAGCAGCGCGACAGGGACCTCCTATAATTCACCCCTCCACTTT. Its protein product is CASSATGTSYNSPLHF.